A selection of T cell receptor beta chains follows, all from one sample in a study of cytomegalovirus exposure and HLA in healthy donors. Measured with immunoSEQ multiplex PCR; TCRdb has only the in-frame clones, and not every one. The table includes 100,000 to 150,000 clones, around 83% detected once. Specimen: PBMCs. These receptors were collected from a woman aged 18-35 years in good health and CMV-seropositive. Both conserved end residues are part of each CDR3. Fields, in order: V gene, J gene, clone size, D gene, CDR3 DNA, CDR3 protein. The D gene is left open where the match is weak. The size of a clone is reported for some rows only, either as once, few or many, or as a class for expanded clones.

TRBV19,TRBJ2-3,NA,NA,TGTGCCAGTAGTCCAACAGGGACGTACACAGATACGCAGTATTTT,CASSPTGTYTDTQYF
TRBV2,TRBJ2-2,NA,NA,TGTGCCAGCAGTGTAAATCAGGGAACACTGAACACCGGGGAGCTGTTTTTT,CASSVNQGTLNTGELFF
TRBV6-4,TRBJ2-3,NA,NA,TGTGCCAGCAGTGACTCAGGAGGGGCGGCAGATACGCAGTATTTT,CASSDSGGAADTQYF
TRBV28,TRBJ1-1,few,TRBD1,TGTGCCAGCAGTCCTCGGACAGGTGAAGCTTTCTTT,CASSPRTGEAFF
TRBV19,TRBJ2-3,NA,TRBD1,TGTGCCAGTAGTGGGGGGACAGGGATAGATACGCAGTATTTT,CASSGGTGIDTQYF
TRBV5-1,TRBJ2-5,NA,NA,TGCGCCAGCAGCTCGCGTATGGGAGGTACCCAAGAGACCCAGTACTTC,CASSSRMGGTQETQYF
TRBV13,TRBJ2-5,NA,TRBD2,TGTGCCAGCAGCTTACAGGGGGCGGGACTAGCGTGGGAGACCCAGTACTTC,CASSLQGAGLAWETQYF
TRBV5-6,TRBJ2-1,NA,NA,TGTGCCAGCAGCTCCAGGGTCTATGAGCAGTTCTTC,CASSSRVYEQFF
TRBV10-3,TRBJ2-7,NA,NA,TGTGCCACGATCGACAGCTACGAGCAGTACTTC,CATIDSYEQYF
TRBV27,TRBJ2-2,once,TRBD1,TGTGCCAGCAGTTTATCGCGGGACAGGGGCTTGGCCGGGGAGCTGTTTTTT,CASSLSRDRGLAGELFF
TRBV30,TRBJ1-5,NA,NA,TGTGCCTGGAGCAAAACAGGGAATCAGCCCCAGCATTTT,CAWSKTGNQPQHF
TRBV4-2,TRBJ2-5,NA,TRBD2,TGTGCCAGCAGCCCAAGGGACGGTTCGGGACTAGCGGGGGGGCCCCCAGAGACCCAGTACTTC,CASSPRDGSGLAGGPPETQYF
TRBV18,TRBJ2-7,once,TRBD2,TGTGCCAGCTCACCCGGGACTAGTTCCCACGAGCAGTACTTC,CASSPGTSSHEQYF
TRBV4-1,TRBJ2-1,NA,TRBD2,TGCGCCAGCAGCCAAGATTATGGCGGGGGGGCCCCTGAGCAGTTCTTC,CASSQDYGGGAPEQFF
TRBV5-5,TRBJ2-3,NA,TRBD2,TGTGCCAGCCATTCTAGCGGCGGCGGCACAGATACGCAGTATTTT,CASHSSGGGTDTQYF
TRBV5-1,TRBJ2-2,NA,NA,TGCGCCAGCAGCTTCCTAGGAGGCGGGGAGCTGTTTTTT,CASSFLGGGELFF
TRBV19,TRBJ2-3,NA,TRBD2,TGTGCCAGTAGTATTCGCGTAGCGGGGGCCCCGACAGATACGCAGTATTTT,CASSIRVAGAPTDTQYF
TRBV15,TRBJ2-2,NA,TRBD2,TGTGCCACCAGCCCACGGGGGACTAAAGCATCCGGGGAGCTGTTTTTT,CATSPRGTKASGELFF
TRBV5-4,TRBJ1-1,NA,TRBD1,TGTGCCAGCAGCTTCTACAGGGGAACTGAAGCTTTCTTT,CASSFYRGTEAFF
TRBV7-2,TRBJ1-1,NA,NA,TGTGCCAGCAGCCTTCGGGTGTCTGAAGCTTTCTTT,CASSLRVSEAFF
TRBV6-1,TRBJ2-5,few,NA,TGTGCCAGCAGTCCAGATCGACTGTACCAAGAGACCCAGTACTTC,CASSPDRLYQETQYF
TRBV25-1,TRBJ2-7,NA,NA,TGTGCCAGCAGTGTCTCCTATTACGAGCAGTACTTC,CASSVSYYEQYF
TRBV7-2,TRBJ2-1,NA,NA,TGTGCCAGCAGGAAAGCGGGTAATGAGCAGTTCTTC,CASRKAGNEQFF
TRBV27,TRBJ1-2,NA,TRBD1,TGTGCCAGCAGTTTATCGAGACAGGGCTATGGCTACACCTTC,CASSLSRQGYGYTF
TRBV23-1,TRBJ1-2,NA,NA,TGCGCCAGCAGTCGACTCACAGGTGGCTACACCTTC,CASSRLTGGYTF
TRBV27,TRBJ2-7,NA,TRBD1,TGTGCCAGCAGTTGGGACAGTGACTCCTACGAGCAGTACTTC,CASSWDSDSYEQYF
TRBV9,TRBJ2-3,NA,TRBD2,TGTGCCAGCAGCGAGGGACTAGCGGGGGAGCTTCTCACAGATACGCAGTATTTT,CASSEGLAGELLTDTQYF
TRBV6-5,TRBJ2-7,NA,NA,TGTGCCAGCAGTCCCACAGGGAACGAGCAGTACTTC,CASSPTGNEQYF
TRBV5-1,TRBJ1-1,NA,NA,TGCGCCAGCCGAAGGGGAGGCACTGAAGCTTTCTTT,CASRRGGTEAFF
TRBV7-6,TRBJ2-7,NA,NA,TGTGCCAGCAGCTTGGGGGGGCCTTACGAGCAGTACTTC,CASSLGGPYEQYF
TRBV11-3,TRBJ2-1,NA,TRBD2,TGTGCCAGCAGCTCGAGCGGGGGGGCCGGGGATGAGCAGTTCTTC,CASSSSGGAGDEQFF
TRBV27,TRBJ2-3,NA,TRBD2,TGTGCCAGCAGTTCACTCCGACTAGCGGGGGCCGAAACAGATACGCAGTATTTT,CASSSLRLAGAETDTQYF
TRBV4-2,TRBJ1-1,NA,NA,TGTGCCAGCAGCCTTGAGGAGCGGAACACTGAAGCTTTCTTT,CASSLEERNTEAFF
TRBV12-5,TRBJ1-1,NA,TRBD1,TGTGCTAGTGGCCTTGTACAGGGGTACGCTGAAGCTTTCTTT,CASGLVQGYAEAFF
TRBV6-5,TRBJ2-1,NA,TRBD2,TGTGCCAGCAGTCTAGCGGGGGGGCCCTATGATGAGCAGTTCTTC,CASSLAGGPYDEQFF
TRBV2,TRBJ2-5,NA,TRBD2,TGTGCCAGCAGTTCCGGGACTAGGCAAGAGACCCAGTACTTC,CASSSGTRQETQYF
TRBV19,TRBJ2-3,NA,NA,TGTGCCAGTAGTAGGCCCCCGGATACGCAGTATTTT,CASSRPPDTQYF
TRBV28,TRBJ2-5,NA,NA,TGTGCCAGCAGTTACCTAGCGAGCGACCAAGAGACCCAGTACTTC,CASSYLASDQETQYF
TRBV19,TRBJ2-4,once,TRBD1,TGTGCCAGTAGTATCGGGGACAGGGGGAACATTCAGTACTTC,CASSIGDRGNIQYF
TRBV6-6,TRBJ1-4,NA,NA,TGTGCCAGCAGTTACGTCGGACTAAATGAAAAACTGTTTTTT,CASSYVGLNEKLFF
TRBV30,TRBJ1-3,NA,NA,TGTGCCTGGACTGGGGGAGGACCCGGGCCTGGAAACACCATATATTTT,CAWTGGGPGPGNTIYF
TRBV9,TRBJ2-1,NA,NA,TGTGCCAGCAGCGCATCCGGGACATACAACAATGAGCAGTTCTTC,CASSASGTYNNEQFF
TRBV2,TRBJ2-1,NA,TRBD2,TGTGCCAGCAGTGAAGGGCGGGGGGGCTCCTTGGACAATGAGCAGTTCTTC,CASSEGRGGSLDNEQFF
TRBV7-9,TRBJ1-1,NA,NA,TGTGCCAGCAGCTCATCCGTACGCACAGTGAACACTGAAGCTTTCTTT,CASSSSVRTVNTEAFF
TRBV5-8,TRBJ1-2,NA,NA,TGTGCCAGCAGCTCCCTGACAGAGCCGTATGGCTACACCTTC,CASSSLTEPYGYTF
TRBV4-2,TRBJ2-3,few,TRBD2,TGTGCCAGCAGTTCTGCCGGGACTAGCGGGGGGGTCACAGATACGCAGTATTTT,CASSSAGTSGGVTDTQYF
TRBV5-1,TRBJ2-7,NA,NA,TGCGCCAGCAGCCCCGCGTCTTTAGGGGCGGATGTGTACGAGCAGTACTTC,CASSPASLGADVYEQYF
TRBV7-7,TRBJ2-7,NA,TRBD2,TGTGCTAGCAGCGGGGGACTAGGCTACGAGCAGTACTTC,CASSGGLGYEQYF
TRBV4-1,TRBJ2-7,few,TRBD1,TGCGCCAGCAGCCTAGAGGGACAGGCGTTCTACGAGCAGTACTTC,CASSLEGQAFYEQYF
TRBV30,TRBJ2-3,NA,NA,TGTGCCTGGGGATTACACGAGGGTGGCACAGATACGCAGTATTTT,CAWGLHEGGTDTQYF
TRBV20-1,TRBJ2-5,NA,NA,TGCAGTGTTCGTCAGAAAGAGACCCAGTACTTC,CSVRQKETQYF
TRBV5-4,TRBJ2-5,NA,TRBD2,TGTGCCAGCAGCGGGACTAGCGGGGGGCTCAAAGAGACCCAGTACTTC,CASSGTSGGLKETQYF
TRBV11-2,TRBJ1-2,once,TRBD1,TGTGCCAGCAGCTCGGGACAGGGGGCCGGCTATGGCTACACCTTC,CASSSGQGAGYGYTF